Listed below are T cell receptor beta chains from one sample, sequenced in a study of blood T cell repertoires in COVID-19. Clones were sequenced by immunoSEQ multiplex PCR, and TCRdb holds only the in-frame ones, with some missing. The profile shows tens of thousands of clones, approximately 87% of them singletons. Input material: peripheral blood. Source of these receptors: a human donor in a cohort sampled during active COVID-19. Each CDR3 is given with its conserved first and last residue. D genes are given only for firm matches. Only some rows state a clone size, as once, few, many or a class for expanded clones.

>TRBJ2-2|once|.|TRBV25-1
CASSEFRDRNTGELFF
TGTGCCAGCAGTGAATTCCGAGATCGGAACACCGGGGAGCTGTTTTTT
>TRBJ2-3|.|.|TRBV12-3/TRBV12-4
CASSRPGEDTQYF
TGTGCCAGCAGTCGGCCGGGTGAGGATACGCAGTATTTT
>TRBJ1-5|.|.|TRBV19
CASSNRVGGQPQHF
TGTGCCAGTAGTAATCGGGTGGGGGGGCAGCCCCAGCATTTT
>TRBJ1-4|.|.|TRBV10-3
CATGGVGGKLFF
TGTGCCACGGGGGGGGTCGGCGGAAAACTGTTTTTT
>TRBJ2-5|.|.|TRBV18
CASSPPPGDGRETQYF
TGTGCCAGCTCACCACCGCCGGGGGACGGTCGGGAGACCCAGTACTTC
>TRBJ1-2|.|.|TRBV25-1
CASSLQNYGYTF
TGTGCCAGCAGTCTCCAGAACTATGGCTACACCTTC
>TRBJ2-7|.|.|TRBV28
CASSLSGIAYEQYF
TGTGCCAGCAGTTTATCCGGGATAGCCTACGAGCAGTACTTC
>TRBJ2-5|.|TRBD2|TRBV6-6
CASGRVWETQYF
TGTGCCAGCGGGAGGGTTTGGGAGACCCAGTACTTC
>TRBJ2-1|.|TRBD2|TRBV15
CATSWGGPYNEQFF
TGTGCCACCTCGTGGGGGGGACCCTACAATGAGCAGTTCTTC
>TRBJ2-5|.|TRBD2|TRBV9
CASSVALAGNQETQYF
TGTGCCAGCAGCGTAGCGCTAGCGGGGAACCAAGAGACCCAGTACTTC
>TRBJ1-3|.|.|TRBV6-5
CASSFAATGNTIYF
TGTGCCAGCAGCTTCGCGGCAACGGGAAACACCATATATTTT
>TRBJ1-1|.|.|TRBV28
CASSMGGRALTEAFF
TGTGCCAGCAGCATGGGGGGTAGGGCCCTCACTGAAGCTTTCTTT
>TRBJ1-6|.|TRBD1|TRBV10-3
CAVQQGYNSPLHF
TGTGCCGTTCAACAGGGGTATAATTCACCCCTCCACTTT
>TRBJ2-7|.|.|TRBV19
CASSAQPTGLEAYEQYF
TGTGCCAGTAGTGCCCAGCCGACAGGATTAGAGGCCTACGAGCAGTACTTC
>TRBJ2-1|.|.|TRBV20-1
CSARRGSEQFF
TGCAGTGCCAGGAGAGGGAGCGAGCAGTTCTTC
>TRBJ2-1|.|.|TRBV5-1
CASSAALREQFF
TGCGCCAGCAGCGCGGCCCTCCGGGAGCAGTTCTTC
>TRBJ1-2|.|.|TRBV3-1/TRBV3-2
CASSQDSPTGTTF
TGTGCCAGCAGCCAAGATTCGCCAACAGGTACCACCTTC
>TRBJ2-2|few|.|TRBV7-3
CASSLRQGTGELFF
TGTGCCAGCAGCTTAAGGCAGGGGACCGGGGAGCTGTTTTTT
>TRBJ2-2|.|.|TRBV27
CASSFAGELFF
TGTGCCAGCAGTTTCGCCGGGGAGCTGTTTTTT
>TRBJ2-7|.|TRBD2|TRBV6-4
CASIGRSQSGDSGEQYF
TGTGCCAGCATTGGCAGGTCACAAAGCGGGGACTCGGGGGAGCAGTACTTC
>TRBJ1-6|.|.|TRBV5-1
CASSSPSGNSPLHF
TGCGCCAGCAGCAGCCCGAGCGGGAATTCACCCCTCCACTTT
>TRBJ1-5|.|TRBD1|TRBV5-1
CASSLGGIGNQPQHF
TGCGCCAGCAGCCTAGGGGGCATCGGCAATCAGCCCCAGCATTTT
>TRBJ2-7|.|.|TRBV10-3
CAYGGGYEQYF
TGTGCCTATGGCGGCGGGTACGAGCAGTACTTC
>TRBJ2-2|.|TRBD2|TRBV14
CASSLSGGPNTGELFF
TGTGCCAGCAGTCTTAGCGGGGGGCCGAACACCGGGGAGCTGTTTTTT
>TRBJ1-2|.|.|TRBV6-5
CASSYGGPRGYTF
TGTGCCAGCAGTTACGGAGGACCACGAGGCTACACCTTC
>TRBJ1-1|.|.|TRBV5-4
CASSPGGNTEAFF
TGTGCCAGCAGCCCGGGGGGGAACACTGAAGCTTTCTTT
>TRBJ1-1|.|.|TRBV28
CASSLLFTGGGMNTEAFF
TGTGCCAGCAGTTTGCTTTTTACGGGGGGAGGAATGAACACTGAAGCTTTCTTT
>TRBJ1-1|.|TRBD1|TRBV19
CASRGGRGETEAFF
TGTGCCAGTAGAGGGGGCAGGGGGGAAACTGAAGCTTTCTTT
>TRBJ2-3|.|.|TRBV9
CASTLNGGSTDTQYF
TGTGCCAGCACCTTAAATGGGGGCAGCACAGATACGCAGTATTTT
>TRBJ2-1|few|TRBD1|TRBV19
CASTGTGLVNEQFF
TGTGCCAGTACGGGGACAGGGTTGGTCAATGAGCAGTTCTTC
>TRBJ1-5|.|.|TRBV7-9
CASSLGAGNQPQHF
TGTGCCAGCAGCTTAGGGGCAGGCAATCAGCCCCAGCATTTT
>TRBJ2-7|.|TRBD1|TRBV7-9
CASSLRGTGDSYEQYF
TGTGCCAGCAGCTTAAGAGGGACAGGGGACTCCTACGAGCAGTACTTC
>TRBJ1-1|.|.|TRBV18
CASSQNRVGWNTEAFF
TGTGCCAGCTCACAAAACAGGGTAGGGTGGAACACTGAAGCTTTCTTT
>TRBJ2-3|once|TRBD2|TRBV6-6
CASSDSGGRNTQYF
TGTGCCAGCAGTGATAGCGGGGGGCGAAATACGCAGTATTTT
>TRBJ2-2|.|.|TRBV6-4
CASSDSTGGSTGELFF
TGTGCCAGCAGTGACTCAACAGGTGGTTCCACCGGGGAGCTGTTTTTT
>TRBJ2-1|once|.|TRBV4-2
CATSGTSPYNEQFF
TGTGCCACGTCGGGTACCAGCCCCTACAATGAGCAGTTCTTC
>TRBJ1-1|.|TRBD1|TRBV5-1
CASGIPTGKNTEAFF
TGCGCCAGCGGGATACCGACAGGGAAGAACACTGAAGCTTTCTTT
>TRBJ2-2|.|TRBD2|TRBV24-1
CATSDFTGGTLGELFF
TGTGCCACCAGTGATTTTACGGGGGGGACACTCGGGGAGCTGTTTTTT
>TRBJ1-4|.|TRBD1|TRBV7-9
CASSPTGGIGKLFF
TGTGCCAGCAGCCCGACAGGGGGAATCGGAAAACTGTTTTTT
>TRBJ2-7|.|.|TRBV5-4
CASSLGGGDTTYEQYF
TGTGCCAGCAGCTTGGGGGGAGGGGACACGACCTACGAGCAGTACTTC
>TRBJ2-5|.|TRBD2|TRBV7-2
CASSLRPAGETQYF
TGTGCCAGCAGCTTACGTCCAGCGGGGGAGACCCAGTACTTC
>TRBJ2-7|.|.|TRBV5-1
CASSLPTGVGEQYF
TGCGCCAGCAGCTTACCCACAGGAGTGGGGGAGCAGTACTTC
>TRBJ1-4|.|.|TRBV7-2
CASSFIQGWGEKLFF
TGTGCCAGCAGCTTCATACAGGGATGGGGGGAAAAACTGTTTTTT
>TRBJ1-1|.|.|TRBV27
CASRGSVEAFF
TGTGCCAGCAGGGGTAGCGTAGAAGCTTTCTTT
>TRBJ1-4|.|.|TRBV24-1
CATSDPGVTNEKLFF
TGTGCCACCAGTGATCCGGGAGTAACTAATGAAAAACTGTTTTTT
>TRBJ1-5|.|TRBD1|TRBV19
CASSDLGTGFNQPQHF
TGTGCCAGTAGTGATCTTGGGACAGGGTTCAATCAGCCCCAGCATTTT
>TRBJ1-6|.|TRBD1|TRBV29-1
CSVGPTRQGMGRTYNSPLHF
TGCAGCGTTGGCCCCACCAGACAGGGAATGGGAAGGACCTATAATTCACCCCTCCACTTT
>TRBJ2-2|.|TRBD2|TRBV27
CASGIPGLAGGRDTGELFF
TGTGCCAGCGGCATACCGGGACTAGCGGGGGGGCGGGACACCGGGGAGCTGTTTTTT
>TRBJ2-7|.|.|TRBV6-1
CASSEIRGYEQYF
TGTGCCAGCAGTGAAATCAGGGGCTACGAGCAGTACTTC
>TRBJ1-2|.|.|TRBV9
CASSVQDSGGYTF
TGTGCCAGCAGCGTACAGGACAGTGGAGGCTACACCTTC
>TRBJ1-4|.|.|TRBV11-2
CASSRDSGTTNEKLFF
TGTGCCAGCAGCAGAGACTCCGGGACAACGAATGAAAAACTGTTTTTT
>TRBJ1-5|.|TRBD1|TRBV6-1
CASSVRQGAFYSNQPQHF
TGTGCCAGCAGTGTCAGACAGGGGGCCTTTTATAGCAATCAGCCCCAGCATTTT